This T cell receptor (beta chain) was captured by sequencing in a study of monozygotic twins with inflammatory bowel disease (dated by TCRdb to about 2019). About the investigation overall: The complete study included about 28 monozygotic twin pairs: 19 IBD-discordant Danish pairs and nine German pairs, of which four were IBD-concordant and five were IBD-discordant. The search for disease-associated traits relied mainly on comparing IBD patients with their genetically identical healthy co-twins within discordant pairs. Each individual had, on average, about 151 000 unique TCRalpha sequences and 181 000 unique TCRbeta sequences available for analysis. General findings and caveats noted by the study authors: IBD patients had lower TCRbeta repertoire diversity, measured by the inverse Simpson index, than their healthy co-twins. Background noise and inter-individual variability may have been introduced into the repertoires by the differing immunosuppressive treatments among patients. Compared with healthy twins, IBD patients had fewer clonotypes in common with other individuals, a difference most pronounced in patients showing signs of disease activity. Different T cell subtypes could not be distinguished in the analysis. No difference in repertoire similarity was observed between concordant and discordant twins, possibly owing to limited statistical power. No single strong signal or clonotype linked to IBD turned up in the results, so the idea that one exists was not supported.

CDR1 MDHEN and CDR2 SYDVKM are derived from the germline V gene. Including the terminal cysteine and phenylalanine, the CDR3 comprises 13 residues. The DNA is unrecorded. An approximately 2.6 ml peripheral blood sample was drawn into PAXgene tubes per donor and stored at -80°C. Without any T cell sorting, total RNA was extracted from whole blood using the PAXgene blood miRNA kit on an automated QIAcube. Peripheral blood from monozygotic twin pairs concordant or discordant for inflammatory bowel disease was subjected to deep TCRalpha and TCRbeta repertoire profiling with unique molecular barcoding. Smoking habits were recorded for all twin pairs, with individuals classified as current, former or never smokers. The method was 5' RACE. Preparation of each TCR library used approximately 3,700 ng of total RNA. cDNA was synthesized with SMARTScribe reverse transcriptase in eight separate reactions per sample. Unique molecular identifiers containing a 6-nucleotide sample barcode were introduced through template switching during cDNA synthesis. Two nested PCRs of roughly 16 and 10 cycles amplified the TCRalpha and TCRbeta cDNA, and bead purification followed each PCR. Before amplification, the cDNA was both treated with uracil DNA-glycosylase and purified with the QIAquick PCR purification kit. The second PCR added Illumina TruSeq-compatible adapters along with sample-specific barcodes. TapeStation and Qubit were used to check library quality and concentration, and 5 ng of each library was pooled. Sequencing of the pooled libraries was done on an Illumina HiSeq2500 single-index Rapid Run using custom sequencing primers and 2 x 100 bp reads. The study's processing was this. PCR and sequencing errors were corrected by UMI-based consensus assembly using MiGEC version 1.2.6. MiXCR version 2.1.1 handled V(D)J alignment, clonotype assembly and CDR3 extraction. Normalisation of gene usage, clonotype sharing and MAIT/NKT TCR abundance was achieved by analysing the top 1000, 10 000 and 20 000 clonotypes per sample. After downsampling to 27 000 UMIs, diversity was calculated as the inverse Simpson index using the vegan R package. Statistical testing used paired Mann-Whitney U tests on the discordant twin pairs and applied Benjamini-Hochberg correction for multiple testing. TCRdb reprocessed the reads and lists each CDR3 protein sequence as a single entry, with no DNA. What appears here as the V and J calls and clone size reflects TCRdb's work, not the paper's. The sample's table lists a count of roughly 160,000 distinct CDR3 sequences. 2.4% of the sample belongs to the ten largest clones.

In regard to this clonotype: Its antigen remains unidentified.

The sequenced sample consisted of blood. The TCR comes from a human donor with ulcerative colitis or Crohn's disease, or a healthy co-twin of an affected twin (not recorded which). The V and J segments used are TRBV28 and TRBJ1-5. The CDR3 loop reads CASSWAQGQPQHF.